This entry features one T cell receptor (beta chain) sequence. Its antigen is as yet unknown. This sample was taken from a study of cytomegalovirus exposure and HLA in healthy donors. Regarding the study as a whole: An analysis that came later showed most CMV-associated TCR beta chains appearing HLA-restricted. DRB1 had the most TCR associations and HLA-C the fewest, a later analysis found, with rates varying by HLA locus.

Nominal health characterized the donors when sampled, though unrecorded immune exposures were likely. In the PCR, 60 Vbeta and 13 Jbeta primers were used. Data came from immunoSEQ multiplex PCR; TCRdb stores just in-frame clones and leaves some out. The repertoire holds about 72,000 clones, with around 78% as singletons. The CDR3 loop spans 15 amino acids. Germline values: CDR1 SGHRS, CDR2 YFSETQ. Trimming cost V 0 bases and J 5 bases, with 9 bases left between them. The TCR sequence derives from a man aged 35-49 years in good health and CMV-seronegative. V is TRBV5-1 and J is TRBJ1-6; D is uncertain. Sequencing used PBMCs. CDR3 coding DNA: TGCGCCAGCAGCTTGGATCCCCATGATAATTCACCCCTCCACTTT. Protein sequence: CASSLDPHDNSPLHF.